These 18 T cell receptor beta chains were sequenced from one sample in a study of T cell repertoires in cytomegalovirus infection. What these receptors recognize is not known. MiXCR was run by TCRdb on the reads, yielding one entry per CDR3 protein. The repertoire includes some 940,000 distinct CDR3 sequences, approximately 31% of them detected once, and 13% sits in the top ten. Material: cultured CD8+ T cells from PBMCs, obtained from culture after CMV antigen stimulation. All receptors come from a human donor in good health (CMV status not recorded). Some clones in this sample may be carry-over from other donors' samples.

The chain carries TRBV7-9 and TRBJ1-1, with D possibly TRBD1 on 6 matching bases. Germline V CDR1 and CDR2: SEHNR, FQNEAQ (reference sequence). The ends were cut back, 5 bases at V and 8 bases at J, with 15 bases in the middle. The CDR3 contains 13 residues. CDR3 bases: TGTGCCAGCAGCCCAACAGGGACCCACGAAGCTTTCTTT. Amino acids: CASSPTGTHEAFF.

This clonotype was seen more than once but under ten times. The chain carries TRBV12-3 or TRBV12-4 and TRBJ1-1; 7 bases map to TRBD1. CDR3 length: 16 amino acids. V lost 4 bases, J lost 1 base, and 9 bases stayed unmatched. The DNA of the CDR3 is TGTGCCAGCAGTTCCTCCTCTGACAGGGAGAACACTGAAGCTTTCTTT. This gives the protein CASSSSSDRENTEAFF.

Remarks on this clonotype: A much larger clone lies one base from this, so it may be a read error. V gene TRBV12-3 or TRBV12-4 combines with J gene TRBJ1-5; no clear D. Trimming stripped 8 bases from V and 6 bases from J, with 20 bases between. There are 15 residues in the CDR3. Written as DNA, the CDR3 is TGTGCCAGCCCCCCTTTTGGTTGGGGAGGTCAGCCCCAGCATTTT. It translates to CASPPFGWGGQPQHF.

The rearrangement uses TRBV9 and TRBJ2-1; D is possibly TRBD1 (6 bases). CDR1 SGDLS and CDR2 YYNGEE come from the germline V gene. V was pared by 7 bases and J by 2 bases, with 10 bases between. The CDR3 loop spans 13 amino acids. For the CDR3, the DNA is TGTGCCAGCGGGGGCTCGGCCTACAATGAGCAGTTCTTC. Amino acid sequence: CASGGSAYNEQFF.

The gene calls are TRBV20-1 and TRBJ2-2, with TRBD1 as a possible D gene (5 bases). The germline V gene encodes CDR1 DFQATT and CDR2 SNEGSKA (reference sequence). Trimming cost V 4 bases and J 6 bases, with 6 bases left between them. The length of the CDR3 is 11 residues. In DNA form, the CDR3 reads TGCAGTGCTAAAGGGGCCGGGGAGCTGTTTTTT. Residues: CSAKGAGELFF.

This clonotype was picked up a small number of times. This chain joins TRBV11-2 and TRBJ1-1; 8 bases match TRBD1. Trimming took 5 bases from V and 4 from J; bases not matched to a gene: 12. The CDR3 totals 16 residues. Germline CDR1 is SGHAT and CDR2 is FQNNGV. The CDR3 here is CASSPWRQGAVTEAFF. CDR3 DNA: TGTGCCAGCAGCCCCTGGAGGCAGGGGGCGGTCACTGAAGCTTTCTTT.

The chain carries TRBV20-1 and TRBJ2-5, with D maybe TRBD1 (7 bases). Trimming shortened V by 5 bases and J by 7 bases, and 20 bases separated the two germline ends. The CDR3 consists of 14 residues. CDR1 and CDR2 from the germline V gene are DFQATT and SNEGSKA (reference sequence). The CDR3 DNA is TGCAGTGCTCGAGGGGGACAGCGGGTCGGGACCCAGTACTTC. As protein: CSARGGQRVGTQYF.

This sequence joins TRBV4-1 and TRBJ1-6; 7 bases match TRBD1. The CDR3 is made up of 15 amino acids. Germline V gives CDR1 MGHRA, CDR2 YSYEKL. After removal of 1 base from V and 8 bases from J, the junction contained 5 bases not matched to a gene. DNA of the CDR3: TGCGCCAGCAGCCAAGCAGGACAGGAGCATTCACCCCTCCACTTT. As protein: CASSQAGQEHSPLHF.

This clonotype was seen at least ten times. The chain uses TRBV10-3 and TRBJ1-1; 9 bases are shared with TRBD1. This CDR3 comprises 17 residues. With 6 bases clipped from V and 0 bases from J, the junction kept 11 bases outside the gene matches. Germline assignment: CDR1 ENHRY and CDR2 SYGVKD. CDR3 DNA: TGTGCCATCAGATTCGACAGGGGGGATGTTATGAACACTGAAGCTTTCTTT. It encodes CAIRFDRGDVMNTEAFF.

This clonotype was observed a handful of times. This CDR3 is CAISEDGGVADTQYF. Here the CDR3 DNA reads TGTGCCATCAGTGAAGATGGGGGGGTGGCAGATACGCAGTATTTT. The chain is built from TRBV10-3 and TRBJ2-3; 7 positions match TRBD2. CDR1 is ENHRY and CDR2 is SYGVKD in the germline V gene. The J segment lost 4 bases and the V segment lost 3 bases, leaving 7 bases of the junction unmatched. This CDR3 is built from 15 residues.

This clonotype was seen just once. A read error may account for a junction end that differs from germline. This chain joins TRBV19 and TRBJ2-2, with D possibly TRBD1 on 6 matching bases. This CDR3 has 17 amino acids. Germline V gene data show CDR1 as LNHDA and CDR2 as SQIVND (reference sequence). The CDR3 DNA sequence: TGTGCCAGTAGAATAGATGGTGCAGGGGCGAACACCGGGGAGCTGTTTTTT. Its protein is CASRIDGAGANTGELFF.

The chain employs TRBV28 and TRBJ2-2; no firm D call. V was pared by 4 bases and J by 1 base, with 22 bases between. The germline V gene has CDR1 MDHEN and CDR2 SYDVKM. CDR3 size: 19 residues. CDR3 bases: TGTGCCAGCAGTTCCCCCCGGACGGGCCCGGCAAGGAACACCGGGGAGCTGTTTTTT. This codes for CASSSPRTGPARNTGELFF.

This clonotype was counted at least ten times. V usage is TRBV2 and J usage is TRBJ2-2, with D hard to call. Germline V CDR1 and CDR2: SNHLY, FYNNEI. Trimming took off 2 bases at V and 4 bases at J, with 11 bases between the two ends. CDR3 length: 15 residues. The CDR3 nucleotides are TGTGCCAGCAGTGAAAACTTCGCTGGCACCGGGGAGCTGTTTTTT. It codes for CASSENFAGTGELFF.

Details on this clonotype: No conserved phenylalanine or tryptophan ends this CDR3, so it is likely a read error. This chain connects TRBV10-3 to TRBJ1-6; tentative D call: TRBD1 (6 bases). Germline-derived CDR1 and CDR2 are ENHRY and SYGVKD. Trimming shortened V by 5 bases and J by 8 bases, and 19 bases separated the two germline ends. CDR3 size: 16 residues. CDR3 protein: CAISNRALGSDSPLHS. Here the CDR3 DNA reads TGTGCCATCAGTAACAGGGCGCTCGGCTCGGATTCACCCCTCCACTCT.

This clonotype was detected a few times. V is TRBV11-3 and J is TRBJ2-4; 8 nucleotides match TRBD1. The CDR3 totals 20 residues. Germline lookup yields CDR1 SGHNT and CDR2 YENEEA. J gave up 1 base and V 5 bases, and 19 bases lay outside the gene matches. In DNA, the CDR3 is TGTGCCAGCAGCCGGCTGCCCATCAGGGGGCTAATCCCTGCCAAAAACATTCAGTACTTC. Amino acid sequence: CASSRLPIRGLIPAKNIQYF.

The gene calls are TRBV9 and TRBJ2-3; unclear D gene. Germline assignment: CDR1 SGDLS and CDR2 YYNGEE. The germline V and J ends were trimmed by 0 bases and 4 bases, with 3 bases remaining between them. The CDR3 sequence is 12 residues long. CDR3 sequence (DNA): TGTGCCAGCAGCGTAGACCCAGATACGCAGTATTTT. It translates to CASSVDPDTQYF.

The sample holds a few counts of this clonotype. This CDR3 is CASSRRGQTLQETQYF. CDR3 bases: TGTGCCAGCAGCCGCAGGGGGCAAACGTTACAAGAGACCCAGTACTTC. The chain recombines TRBV7-6 with TRBJ2-5, with 8 bases fitting TRBD1. Germline loops: CDR1 SGHVS, CDR2 FNYEAQ. V was pared by 5 bases and J by 2 bases, with 10 bases of the junction left unmatched. CDR3 length: 16 amino acids.

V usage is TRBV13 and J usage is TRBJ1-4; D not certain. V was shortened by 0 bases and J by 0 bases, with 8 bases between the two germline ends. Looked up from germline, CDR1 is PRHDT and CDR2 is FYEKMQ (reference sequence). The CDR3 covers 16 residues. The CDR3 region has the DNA TGTGCCAGCAGCTTAGGCCGGATTGCAACTAATGAAAAACTGTTTTTT. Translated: CASSLGRIATNEKLFF.